The 32 T cell receptor beta chains listed next were all sequenced from one sample in a study of OX40 agonist ivuxolimab in advanced cancers. The assay was immunoSEQ multiplex PCR, and TCRdb's table has in-frame clones only and misses some. The sample records about 28,000 clones, about 76% being singletons. The sequenced sample was CD4+ or CD8+ T cells sorted from blood, obtained in a trial of the OX40 agonist ivuxolimab. These receptors originate from an adult with an advanced solid tumor such as melanoma, head and neck, liver or kidney cancer.

The rearrangement links TRBV4-1 to TRBJ2-3; TRBD2 agrees at 9 bases. The germline CDR1 and CDR2 sequences are MGHRA and YSYEKL. V trimming: 0 bases; J trimming: 4 bases; junction bases outside the gene matches: 11. The CDR3 is 18 residues long. This CDR3 reads CASSQESLSGGPADTQYF. CDR3 DNA sequence: TGCGCCAGCAGCCAAGAATCTCTGAGCGGGGGGCCGGCAGATACGCAGTATTTT.

V usage is TRBV2 and J usage is TRBJ1-4; maybe TRBD1 (6 bases). Germline V CDR1 and CDR2: SNHLY, FYNNEI. The ends were cut back, 6 bases at V and 7 bases at J, with 15 bases in the middle. This CDR3 spans 14 amino acids. The CDR3 protein is CASRGTIVGEKLFF. CDR3 sequence (DNA): TGTGCCAGCAGGGGGACAATAGTTGGTGAAAAACTGTTTTTT.

The genes are TRBV5-4 and TRBJ1-2; tentative D call: TRBD1 (6 bases). Trimming removed 4 bases at V and 6 bases at J, with 16 bases between. The CDR3 is 14 residues long. The germline CDR1 and CDR2 sequences are SGHNT and YYREEE (reference sequence). The CDR3 protein is CASSPLLGAHGYTF. CDR3 DNA sequence: TGTGCCAGCAGCCCGCTGTTGGGGGCGCATGGCTACACCTTC.

The gene calls are TRBV18 and TRBJ2-5; D might be TRBD2 (7 bases). Germline V CDR1 and CDR2: KGHSH, LQKENI. Trimming cost V 1 base and J 2 bases, with 11 bases left between them. The length of the CDR3 is 15 residues. The CDR3 coding sequence is TGTGCCAGCTCACCACGCGGGGGCCGACAAGAGACCCAGTACTTC. Translating it yields CASSPRGGRQETQYF.

The chain joins TRBV11-2 to TRBJ2-5, with TRBD1 matching 8 bases. Looked up from germline, CDR1 is SGHAT and CDR2 is FQNNGV. V was pared by 4 bases and J by 4 bases, with 8 bases of the junction left unmatched. The CDR3 is 15 amino acids. The CDR3 sequence is CASSSPGTGGETQYF. Written as DNA, the CDR3 is TGTGCCAGCAGCTCACCCGGGACAGGTGGAGAGACCCAGTACTTC.

The CDR3 here is CSVGGWGAYEQYF. The DNA of the CDR3 is TGCAGCGTTGGAGGATGGGGCGCCTACGAGCAGTACTTC. V gene TRBV29-1 combines with J gene TRBJ2-7; TRBD1 might be the D (5 bases). In germline, CDR1 is SQVTM, CDR2 ANQGSEA. There are 13 residues in the CDR3. Trimming took 4 bases from V and 2 from J, leaving 12 bases between them.

This rearrangement joins TRBV11-2 to TRBJ2-1; D not resolved. Trimming removed 5 bases from V and 3 bases from J, with 8 bases in between. Germline V gives CDR1 SGHAT, CDR2 FQNNGV. The CDR3 has 13 residues. This CDR3 reads CASSPNYYNEQFF. Written as DNA, the CDR3 is TGTGCCAGCAGCCCTAATTACTACAATGAGCAGTTCTTC.

This chain connects TRBV9 to TRBJ2-7; D may match TRBD1 or TRBD2 (5 bases each). This CDR3 has 15 residues. Deletions cut 3 bases from V and 0 bases from J, with 13 bases between. Germline-derived CDR1 and CDR2 are SGDLS and YYNGEE. DNA of the CDR3: TGTGCCAGCAGCGCCCTCGGGACGGACTCCTACGAGCAGTACTTC. It yields the protein CASSALGTDSYEQYF.

This clone came up a few times. The chain links TRBV7-8 to TRBJ2-7; D is perhaps TRBD1 or TRBD2 (5 bases each). This CDR3 spans 12 amino acids. Germline V gene data show CDR1 as SGHVS and CDR2 as FQNEAQ. With 4 bases removed from V and 6 bases from J, the gap between germline ends came to 10 bases. The CDR3 protein is CASSWDDFEQYF. The CDR3, as DNA: TGTGCCAGCAGCTGGGACGATTTCGAGCAGTACTTC.

The rearrangement joins TRBV28 to TRBJ2-3; unclear D gene. The CDR3 extends over 10 amino acids. Trimming pared 8 bases from V and 6 bases from J, leaving 6 bases between. CDR1 is MDHEN, CDR2 SYDVKM, per germline. CDR3 sequence (DNA): TGTGCCAGCGTGCGTGATACGCAGTATTTT. It translates to CASVRDTQYF.

This chain joins TRBV5-4 and TRBJ2-3; D call uncertain. This CDR3 comprises 17 residues. Trimming pared 1 base from V and 0 bases from J, leaving 15 bases between. The V gene's germline CDR1 is SGHNT and CDR2 YYREEE (reference sequence). The CDR3 nucleotides are TGTGCCAGCAGCTTGTACTACAGAGAAGCTAGCACAGATACGCAGTATTTT. Protein product: CASSLYYREASTDTQYF.

The rearrangement links TRBV29-1 to TRBJ2-7; no definite D call. Trimming left V 2 bases short and J 0 bases short, with 8 bases between. Per the germline V gene, CDR1 is SQVTM and CDR2 is ANQGSEA. The CDR3 length is 13 residues. The CDR3 protein is CSVEFSNSYEQYF. Written as DNA, the CDR3 is TGCAGCGTTGAATTCAGCAACTCCTACGAGCAGTACTTC.

V gene TRBV4-2 combines with J gene TRBJ2-3; unclear D gene. This CDR3 spans 13 amino acids. V shed 4 bases and J shed 6 bases, with 11 bases lying between them. The germline gives CDR1 LGHNA, CDR2 YNFKEQ. CDR3 sequence reads: CASSLERPDTQYF. The CDR3 DNA follows: TGTGCCAGCAGCCTGGAACGCCCGGATACGCAGTATTTT.

This chain links TRBV9 with TRBJ2-7, with D perhaps TRBD1 (6 bases). This CDR3 is built from 14 residues. Germline V gene data show CDR1 as SGDLS and CDR2 as YYNGEE. Trimming shortened V by 8 bases and J by 3 bases, and 18 bases separated the two germline ends. The CDR3 spells CASSGQSGNYEQYF. The CDR3 DNA is TGTGCCAGTTCCGGACAGTCGGGGAACTACGAGCAGTACTTC.

The chain has TRBV7-3 and TRBJ1-1; D is possibly TRBD1 (5 bases). Trimming removed 5 bases at V and 1 base at J, with 11 bases between. The CDR3 loop spans 14 amino acids. Germline V gene lookup returns CDR1 SGHTA and CDR2 FQGTGA. The CDR3 protein is CASSTMDKNTEAFF. The CDR3 nucleotides read TGTGCCAGCAGCACCATGGACAAGAACACTGAAGCTTTCTTT.

The V and J genes are TRBV6-5 and TRBJ1-1; D perhaps matches TRBD1 (5 bases). With 2 bases removed from V and 4 bases from J, the gap between germline ends came to 17 bases. This CDR3 is 16 amino acids long. Germline CDR1 MNHEY, CDR2 SVGAGI. The CDR3 protein is CASSYGGIDFFTEAFF. CDR3 nucleotides: TGTGCCAGCAGTTACGGGGGGATAGATTTTTTCACTGAAGCTTTCTTT.

The chain couples TRBV11-2 to TRBJ2-7; TRBD1 might be the D (6 bases). Trimming stripped 3 bases from V and 3 bases from J, with 12 bases between. The CDR3 is 14 residues long. Germline CDR1 reads SGHAT; CDR2 reads FQNNGV. The CDR3, as DNA: TGTGCCAGCAGCTTTGGCAGGGGTAACTACGAGCAGTACTTC. Amino acids: CASSFGRGNYEQYF.

This chain uses TRBV5-1 with TRBJ1-1; D might be TRBD1 (6 bases). This CDR3 is 14 amino acids long. CDR1 is SGHRS, CDR2 YFSETQ, per germline. Between the trimmed V and J ends, which lost 3 bases and 1 base, there was a span of 10 bases. CDR3 DNA: TGCGCCAGCAGCTGGACAGACCAGAACACTGAAGCTTTCTTT. This sequence encodes CASSWTDQNTEAFF.

V gene TRBV7-2 combines with J gene TRBJ2-7; 10 bases are shared with TRBD1. J was trimmed by 3 bases and V by 4 bases; bases with no gene match: 9. Germline V gives CDR1 SGHTA, CDR2 FQGNSA. The CDR3 runs 16 residues. The CDR3 sequence is CASSWGRGQGIYEQYF. The CDR3 bases are TGTGCCAGCAGCTGGGGACGGGGACAGGGGATCTACGAGCAGTACTTC.

The chain has TRBV30 and TRBJ1-1; tentatively, D is TRBD1 (5 bases). The CDR3 runs to 15 residues. Germline V gives CDR1 GTSNPN, CDR2 SVGIG (reference sequence). V lost 3 bases, J lost 3 bases, and 17 bases lay in between. CDR3 sequence reads: CAWSPRFQGYTEAFF. The DNA for the CDR3 is TGTGCCTGGAGCCCTAGATTCCAGGGATACACTGAAGCTTTCTTT.

The chain has TRBV7-6 and TRBJ1-1; a weak D match, TRBD1 (5 bases). The V gene lost 1 base and the J gene lost 1 base, with 7 bases spanning the gap. This CDR3 has 14 residues. CDR1 and CDR2 (germline): SGHVS, FNYEAQ. The chain's CDR3 is CASSLGQGNTEAFF. DNA of the CDR3: TGTGCCAGCAGCTTAGGCCAGGGGAACACTGAAGCTTTCTTT.

The V gene is TRBV11-2, the J gene TRBJ2-1; D unresolved. Germline V CDR1 and CDR2: SGHAT, FQNNGV. CDR3 length: 17 amino acids. V was clipped by 4 bases and J by 0 bases, with 16 bases between them. Here the CDR3 reads CASSSPSDGSSYNEQFF. DNA for the CDR3: TGTGCCAGCAGCTCACCCTCGGACGGAAGCTCCTACAATGAGCAGTTCTTC.

The chain links TRBV5-5 to TRBJ2-7; TRBD2 matches at 7 bases. J gave up 3 bases and V 2 bases, and 5 bases lay outside the gene matches. CDR3 length: 14 residues. Germline CDR1 and CDR2: SGHKS and YYEKEE (reference sequence). CDR3 amino acids: CASSFTGGDYEQYF. CDR3 DNA sequence: TGTGCCAGCAGCTTTACTGGGGGGGACTACGAGCAGTACTTC.

The rearrangement joins TRBV14 to TRBJ2-7; 10 bases are shared with TRBD1. Germline values: CDR1 SGHDN, CDR2 FVKESK. V was clipped by 3 bases and J by 2 bases; unmatched bases: 10. The CDR3 has 17 amino acids. This CDR3 is CASSHPTGGAGTYEQYF. The CDR3 nucleotides read TGTGCCAGCAGCCATCCGACAGGGGGCGCGGGGACCTACGAGCAGTACTTC.

The rearrangement joins TRBV5-5 to TRBJ2-1; 11 bases are a match to TRBD2. V gave up 4 bases and J gave up 2 bases; unmatched junction bases: 5. This CDR3 comprises 16 residues. Germline assignment: CDR1 SGHKS and CDR2 YYEKEE (reference sequence). CDR3 nucleotides: TGTGCCAGCAGCATGCGGACTAGCGGGCCCTACAATGAGCAGTTCTTC. This sequence encodes CASSMRTSGPYNEQFF. The variable domain in full, with the rest retrieved from reference TRBV5-5 and TRBJ2-1, is DAGVTQSPTHLIKTRGQQVTLRCSPISGHKSVSWYQQVLGQGPQFIFQYYEKEERGRGNFPDRFSARQFPNYSSELNVNALLLGDSALYLCASSMRTSGPYNEQFFGPGTRLTVL.

The chain links TRBV7-9 to TRBJ2-1; D is unresolved. Germline lookup yields CDR1 SEHNR and CDR2 FQNEAQ (reference sequence). The CDR3 covers 11 residues. The V end was cut by 3 bases, the J end by 6 bases, with 3 bases between. CDR3 DNA: TGTGCCAGCAGCTTCGGCAATGAGCAGTTCTTC. This encodes CASSFGNEQFF. The full variable domain, in which reference TRBV7-9 and TRBJ2-1 provide the parts outside the CDR3, is DTGVSQNPRHKITKRGQNVTFRCDPISEHNRLYWYRQTLGQGPEFLTYFQNEAQLEKSRLLSDRFSAERPKGSFSTLEIQRTEQGDSAMYLCASSFGNEQFFGPGTRLTVL.

The chain joins TRBV27 to TRBJ2-3, with TRBD2 as a possible D gene (5 bases). The germline V and J ends were trimmed by 2 bases and 6 bases, with 9 bases remaining between them. Germline lookup yields CDR1 MNHEY and CDR2 SMNVEV (reference sequence). The CDR3 length is 13 residues. The CDR3 reads CASSLHSVDTQYF. DNA for the CDR3: TGTGCCAGCAGTTTACATAGCGTGGATACGCAGTATTTT.

The chain recombines TRBV6-5 with TRBJ1-5; D not certain. The ends were cut back, 5 bases at V and 3 bases at J, with 5 bases in the middle. Germline V gene sequence: CDR1 MNHEY, CDR2 SVGAGI. The CDR3 consists of 12 residues. CDR3 protein: CASSPINQPQHF. CDR3 sequence (DNA): TGTGCCAGCAGTCCAATCAATCAGCCCCAGCATTTT.

The rearrangement uses TRBV5-6 and TRBJ2-7, with D possibly called TRBD1 or TRBD2 (6 bases each). There are 16 residues in the CDR3. V lost 0 bases and J lost 3, with 16 bases in between. The germline V gene has CDR1 SGHDT and CDR2 YYEEEE. The CDR3 here is CASSLEGGNLIYEQYF. For the CDR3, the DNA is TGTGCCAGCAGCTTGGAAGGGGGGAACTTGATCTACGAGCAGTACTTC.

The rearrangement joins TRBV12-5 to TRBJ2-5; 8 positions match TRBD1. Trimming took 6 bases from V and 7 from J; bases not matched to a gene: 13. This CDR3 is 15 amino acids long. The V gene's germline CDR1 is LGHNT and CDR2 FRNRAP. CDR3 sequence: CASGTPGQGVGTQYF. Here the CDR3 DNA reads TGTGCTAGTGGCACCCCAGGACAGGGTGTAGGGACCCAGTACTTC.

This chain connects TRBV11-3 to TRBJ2-1, with D perhaps TRBD1 (6 bases). This CDR3 has 14 amino acids. Trimming took 2 bases from V and 7 from J, leaving 12 bases between them. Germline V gene data show CDR1 as SGHNT and CDR2 as YENEEA. As DNA, the CDR3 is TGTGCCAGCAGCTTAAGGACAGCGCCAAATGAGCAGTTCTTC. This gives the protein CASSLRTAPNEQFF.

The V and J genes are TRBV30 and TRBJ1-2; D might be TRBD1 (6 bases). V was clipped by 5 bases and J by 4 bases, with 11 bases between them. In germline, CDR1 is GTSNPN, CDR2 SVGIG (reference sequence). The CDR3 extends over 12 amino acids. As DNA, the CDR3 is TGTGCCTGGGACAGGATCCTCTATGGCTACACCTTC. Translating it yields CAWDRILYGYTF. Complete variable domain (other parts from reference TRBV30 and TRBJ1-2): SQTIHQWPATLVQPVGSPLSLECTVEGTSNPNLYWYRQAAGRGLQLLFYSVGIGQISSEVPQNLSASRPQDRQFILSSKKLLLSDSGFYLCAWDRILYGYTFGSGTRLTVV.